These 27 T cell receptor beta chains came from one sample sequenced in a study of regulatory T cells in long-lasting Graves disease. Building of the TCR beta libraries involved iRepertoire HTBI primers and Arm-PCR of CDR3 regions. TCRdb re-called the multiplex PCR reads with MiXCR, one entry per CDR3 protein. The table shows some 370,000 distinct CDR3 sequences, with 20% occurring only once. Specified time point: persistent/refractory GD, antithyroid drugs over 5 years with positive TRAb. The TCR library was prepared using RNA isolated from PBMCs. The sample in question was peripheral blood mononuclear cells (PBMCs), obtained when the disease was refractory, from a patient treated with antithyroid drugs. These receptors were obtained from a female donor with Graves disease.

This clonotype occurred many times. The V and J genes are TRBV28 and TRBJ1-1; D ambiguous. V was trimmed by 7 bases and J by 0 bases, leaving 12 bases between them. The CDR3 covers 14 residues. CDR1 is MDHEN, CDR2 SYDVKM, per germline. The CDR3 bases are TGTGCCAGCACCTTGATGCGGGTGAACACTGAAGCTTTCTTT. It is translated as CASTLMRVNTEAFF.

The J gene is TRBJ2-1, the V gene TRBV20-1; D might be TRBD1 (6 bases). Trimming took 5 bases from V and 0 from J, leaving 14 bases between them. The CDR3 runs 15 residues. The germline CDR1 and CDR2 sequences are DFQATT and SNEGSKA (reference sequence). The CDR3 here is CSAPTGFSSYNEQFF. The CDR3 DNA follows: TGCAGTGCTCCTACAGGGTTTAGCTCCTACAATGAGCAGTTCTTC.

Concerning this clonotype itself: A read error may explain this, as a much larger clone is one base away. J is TRBJ1-5 and V is TRBV6-1; D remains ambiguous. The V gene's germline CDR1 is MNHNS and CDR2 SASEGT. The CDR3 sequence is 14 residues long. The ends were cut back, 8 bases at V and 0 bases at J, with 11 bases in the middle. The CDR3 nucleotides are TGTGCCAGCGGTGCGTTTTATAGCAATCAGCCCCAGCATTTT. Amino acid sequence: CASGAFYSNQPQHF.

This clonotype was observed many times. The J gene is TRBJ1-2, the V gene TRBV11-2; no definite D call. Trimming cost V 8 bases and J 5 bases, with 15 bases left between them. The CDR3 consists of 13 residues. Germline V gene sequence: CDR1 SGHAT, CDR2 FQNNGV. CDR3 coding DNA: TGTGCCAGCGCGAACGGGGTTTTTTATGGCTACACCTTC. Amino acids: CASANGVFYGYTF.

With respect to this clonotype: This could be a read error, since a much larger clone is one nucleotide away. J is TRBJ1-6 and V is TRBV9; no clear D gene. The CDR3 runs to 12 residues. Trimming stripped 0 bases from V and 7 bases from J, with 2 bases between. Germline CDR1 is SGDLS and CDR2 is YYNGEE. The CDR3 protein is CASSVGNSPLHF. CDR3 nucleotide sequence: TGTGCCAGCAGCGTAGGGAATTCACCCCTCCACTTT.

This clonotype was recorded many times. The CDR3 reads CASSDGQGKYF. CDR3 coding DNA: TGTGCCAGCAGCGATGGACAGGGAAAATACTTC. The V gene is TRBV11-2, the J gene TRBJ2-5; 8 nucleotides line up with TRBD1. Germline V gene data show CDR1 as SGHAT and CDR2 as FQNNGV. The CDR3 covers 11 residues. V dropped 5 bases and J dropped 14; count of bases not matched to a gene: 7. The full variable domain, with the rest looked up from reference TRBV11-2 and TRBJ2-5, is EAGVAQSPRYKIIEKRQSVAFWCNPISGHATLYWYQQILGQGPKLLIQFQNNGVVDDSQLPKDRFSAERLKGVDSTLKIQPAKLEDSAVYLCASSDGQGKYFGPGTRLLVL.

Ten or more counts support this clonotype. The chain has TRBV29-1 and TRBJ1-1; no reliable D call. Trimming took 7 bases from V and 0 from J, leaving 15 bases between them. The CDR3 sequence is 14 residues long. Per the germline V gene, CDR1 is SQVTM and CDR2 is ANQGSEA. The CDR3 DNA reads as TGCAGCGCCTGCGGAGGGCAGATGAACACTGAAGCTTTCTTT. Translating it yields CSACGGQMNTEAFF.

The V call is TRBV5-1, the J call TRBJ1-1; 7 bases are shared with TRBD1. With V trimmed by 3 bases and J by 4 bases, 6 bases remained unmatched. This CDR3 contains 14 residues. Germline V gene data show CDR1 as SGHRS and CDR2 as YFSETQ. The CDR3 bases are TGCGCCAGCAGCTGGAGACAGGGAGGCACTGAAGCTTTCTTT. Its translation is CASSWRQGGTEAFF.

The table lists this clonotype with many counts. This chain connects TRBV2 to TRBJ2-5, with 8 bases identical to TRBD2. Germline trimming cut 6 bases from V and 0 bases from J; bases unmatched to any gene: 6. This CDR3 spans 15 amino acids. Germline V gene lookup returns CDR1 SNHLY and CDR2 FYNNEI. The CDR3 reads CASSPGTSHQETQYF. As DNA, the CDR3 is TGTGCCAGCAGCCCCGGGACTAGTCACCAAGAGACCCAGTACTTC.

This clonotype was seen repeatedly, ten times or more. V gene TRBV2 combines with J gene TRBJ1-5, with D unclear. The germline V gene encodes CDR1 SNHLY and CDR2 FYNNEI. V was shortened by 1 base and J by 1 base, with 8 bases between the two germline ends. CDR3 length: 15 residues. CDR3 DNA sequence: TGTGCCAGCAGTGAAGGGAGAGGGAGCAATCAGCCCCAGCATTTT. This translates into CASSEGRGSNQPQHF.

J is TRBJ2-7 and V is TRBV27; D is undetermined. V was cut by 11 bases and J by 2 bases, with 16 bases left in between. The CDR3 length is 13 residues. Germline-derived CDR1 and CDR2 are MNHEY and SMNVEV (reference sequence). CDR3 sequence reads: CAAGTPSAYEQYF. The CDR3, as DNA: TGTGCCGCCGGCACCCCGTCGGCCTACGAGCAGTACTTC.

There are many counts of this clonotype. This chain joins TRBV3-1 and TRBJ1-4, with D possibly matching TRBD1 (5 bases). Trimming shortened V by 4 bases and J by 7 bases, and 16 bases separated the two germline ends. The CDR3 runs 15 residues. In germline, CDR1 is LGHDT, CDR2 YNNKEL (reference sequence). The CDR3 DNA sequence: TGTGCCAGCAGCCGGCGCACACCCGGGGGTGAAAAACTGTTTTTT. Protein product: CASSRRTPGGEKLFF.

This clonotype was seen ten or more times. The chain links TRBV30 to TRBJ1-5; TRBD1 might be the D (6 bases). V was shortened by 5 bases and J by 5 bases, with 16 bases between the two germline ends. The CDR3 is made up of 14 amino acids. Germline V gene sequence: CDR1 GTSNPN, CDR2 SVGIG (reference sequence). CDR3 amino acids: CAWARRGPHQPQHF. DNA of the CDR3: TGTGCCTGGGCCCGTCGGGGGCCCCATCAGCCCCAGCATTTT.

This clonotype was detected ten times or more. The J gene is TRBJ2-2, the V gene TRBV20-1; TRBD1 agrees at 8 bases. J gave up 1 base and V 6 bases, and 10 bases lay outside the gene matches. CDR3 length: 16 amino acids. Germline V gene data show CDR1 as DFQATT and CDR2 as SNEGSKA (reference sequence). CDR3 DNA sequence: TGCAGTGCAACTCCCAGGGGGCGCGGGAACACCGGGGAGCTGTTTTTT. As protein: CSATPRGRGNTGELFF.

This clonotype showed up just a few times. V usage is TRBV11-3 and J usage is TRBJ2-5; D is unresolved. The DNA matches TRBJ2-1 better at its end, which makes the J call doubtful. CDR3 size: 12 residues. From germline, CDR1 is SGHNT and CDR2 YENEEA. In DNA, the CDR3 is TGTGCCAGCAGCTTAGATCCCAATGAGCAGTTCTTC. Translation: CASSLDPNEQFF.

The chain employs TRBV7-9 and TRBJ1-2, with D possibly matching TRBD1 (6 bases). The germline V gene encodes CDR1 SEHNR and CDR2 FQNEAQ (reference sequence). V dropped 1 base and J dropped 7 bases, with 13 bases sitting between them. The CDR3 has 14 amino acids. The CDR3 DNA is TGTGCCAGCAGCTTAGTAGGGGGAGTAGGTGGCTACACCTTC. Protein product: CASSLVGGVGGYTF.

The chain has TRBV5-1 and TRBJ2-2; TRBD2 matches 7 bases. Per germline, CDR1 SGHRS and CDR2 YFSETQ. V lost 0 bases to trimming and J lost 3 bases; unmatched junction nucleotides: 5. The CDR3 consists of 16 residues. CDR3 DNA: TGCGCCAGCAGCTTGGCGGCGGGAGAGTACACCGGGGAGCTGTTTTTT. Translation gives CASSLAAGEYTGELFF.

The chain links TRBV5-4 to TRBJ1-1; no reliable D call. The V gene lost 4 bases and the J gene lost 6 bases, with 13 bases spanning the gap. The germline V gene has CDR1 SGHNT and CDR2 YYREEE (reference sequence). This CDR3 contains 13 residues. The CDR3 loop reads CASSVIGRAEAFF. The CDR3 DNA reads TGTGCCAGCAGCGTAATCGGGCGGGCTGAAGCTTTCTTT.

This clonotype is a singleton in its sample. CDR3 sequence: CSARAGDRVGEAFF. The DNA of the CDR3 is TGCAGTGCTAGAGCAGGCGACAGGGTAGGTGAAGCTTTCTTT. This sequence joins TRBV20-1 and TRBJ1-1, with 7 bases identical to TRBD1. V was pared by 1 base and J by 7 bases, with 9 bases of the junction left unmatched. Germline CDR1 reads DFQATT; CDR2 reads SNEGSKA (reference sequence). The CDR3 covers 14 residues.

This clonotype was seen at least ten times. The junction and the germline gene differ at one end; a read error may be behind it. The V and J genes are TRBV7-2 and TRBJ2-7, with a weak D call TRBD1 (6 bases). CDR1 SGHTA and CDR2 FQGNSA come from the germline V gene. The CDR3 extends over 12 amino acids. The DNA of the CDR3 is TGTGCCAGCAGCAAACCAACAGGGTTCCCCCACTTC. Its translation is CASSKPTGFPHF.

The sample holds many counts of this clonotype. CDR3: CASSLDLTAGLTYEQYF. CDR3 sequence (DNA): TGTGCCAGCAGCTTAGATCTTACAGCGGGACTCACCTACGAGCAGTACTTC. The chain has TRBV11-2 and TRBJ2-7; 7 nucleotides align to TRBD2. The germline V gene has CDR1 SGHAT and CDR2 FQNNGV. The CDR3 length is 17 residues. The ends lost 0 bases at V and 2 bases at J; junction bases unmatched: 10.

Only a few counts were recorded for this clonotype. The chain employs TRBV6-5 and TRBJ1-5, with a tentative D call TRBD1 (5 bases). The germline V and J ends were trimmed by 2 bases and 2 bases, with 10 bases remaining between them. Germline V gene lookup returns CDR1 MNHEY and CDR2 SVGAGI. The CDR3 runs to 15 residues. CDR3 amino acids: CASSYDGAGNQPQHF. In nucleotides, the CDR3 is TGTGCCAGCAGTTACGATGGGGCCGGCAATCAGCCCCAGCATTTT.

This clonotype was counted only a few times. The V call is TRBV5-1, the J call TRBJ2-2, with 13 bases aligning to TRBD2. The V segment lost 5 bases and the J segment 3 bases; nucleotides outside the gene matches: 13. The CDR3 loop spans 19 amino acids. The germline V gene has CDR1 SGHRS and CDR2 YFSETQ. CDR3 loop: CASRLGLAGVSRDTGELFF. The CDR3 DNA sequence: TGCGCCAGCAGACTCGGACTAGCGGGAGTAAGCCGGGACACCGGGGAGCTGTTTTTT.

The chain employs TRBV10-3 and TRBJ2-3; perhaps TRBD2 as D (6 bases). Trimming pared 4 bases from V and 2 bases from J, leaving 13 bases between. Germline loops: CDR1 ENHRY, CDR2 SYGVKD. This CDR3 region has 15 residues. The CDR3 protein is CAISGGTSYTDTQYF. The CDR3 nucleotides are TGTGCCATCAGTGGAGGGACTTCCTACACAGATACGCAGTATTTT.

This clonotype was detected many times. The chain is built from TRBV28 and TRBJ2-2; D ambiguous. The CDR3 loop spans 12 amino acids. The ends were cut back, 2 bases at V and 6 bases at J, with 4 bases in the middle. Germline V gene sequence: CDR1 MDHEN, CDR2 SYDVKM. In DNA, the CDR3 is TGTGCCAGCAGTTTAACGGCCGGGGAGCTGTTTTTT. It translates to CASSLTAGELFF.

The chain uses TRBV5-1 and TRBJ1-5; D gene unclear. Germline CDR1 reads SGHRS; CDR2 reads YFSETQ. Trimming cost V 0 bases and J 0 bases, with 7 bases left between them. The length of the CDR3 is 15 residues. This chain's CDR3 is CASSLDNYSNQPQHF. Written as DNA, the CDR3 is TGCGCCAGCAGCTTGGACAACTATAGCAATCAGCCCCAGCATTTT. The entire variable domain, with the rest obtained from reference TRBV5-1 and TRBJ1-5, is as follows: KAGVTQTPRYLIKTRGQQVTLSCSPISGHRSVSWYQQTPGQGLQFLFEYFSETQRNKGNFPGRFSGRQFSNSRSEMNVSTLELGDSALYLCASSLDNYSNQPQHFGDGTRLSIL.

This clonotype was seen repeatedly, ten times or more. V and J are TRBV10-1 and TRBJ2-5; no reliable D call. Trimming removed 3 bases from V and 0 bases from J, with 5 bases in between. Germline values: CDR1 WNHNN, CDR2 SYGVQD (reference sequence). The CDR3 is 13 residues long. The CDR3 is CASSDSYQETQYF. The CDR3 DNA reads as TGCGCCAGCAGTGATTCGTACCAAGAGACCCAGTACTTC.